These 23 T cell receptor beta chains came from one sample sequenced in a study of shared clonotypes between healthy human individuals. Data came from immunoSEQ multiplex PCR; TCRdb stores just in-frame clones and leaves some out. The sample consists of some 2.1 million clones, around 93% of them appearing once. Naive-designated CD8 cells lacked CD45RO, were positively enriched for CCR7, and omitted terminally differentiated effector memory CD45RA+ cells. Sequencing input: naive CD8+ T cells from PBMCs. These receptors originate from a man younger than 35 in good health. Some clones in this sample may be carry-over from other donors' samples.

J is TRBJ2-1 and V is TRBV19, with 7 bases aligning to TRBD2. Germline V gives CDR1 LNHDA, CDR2 SQIVND (reference sequence). This CDR3 comprises 11 residues. V shed 7 bases, J shed 7 bases, and the junction held 1 base outside the gene matches. In nucleotides, the CDR3 is TGTGCCAGTATCGGGGGGAATGAGCAGTTCTTC. It is translated as CASIGGNEQFF. Looking up the rest from reference TRBV19 and TRBJ2-1 gives the full variable domain: DGGITQSPKYLFRKEGQNVTLSCEQNLNHDAMYWYRQDPGQGLRLIYYSQIVNDFQKGDIAEGYSVSREKKESFPLTVTSAQKNPTAFYLCASIGGNEQFFGPGTRLTVL.

This chain uses TRBV5-1 with TRBJ1-1; D unclear. The V gene's germline CDR1 is SGHRS and CDR2 YFSETQ. The CDR3 has 13 amino acids. Trimming removed 1 base at V and 6 bases at J, with 10 bases between. CDR3 in DNA: TGCGCCAGCAGCTTGACCCCGGACTCTGAAGCTTTCTTT. Its protein product is CASSLTPDSEAFF.

The genes are TRBV27 and TRBJ2-1; no definite D call. The V and J ends lost 5 bases and 10 bases respectively, with 12 bases between them. CDR1 and CDR2 (germline): MNHEY, SMNVEV (reference sequence). There are 12 residues in the CDR3. CDR3: CASSPSLYEQFF. As DNA, the CDR3 is TGTGCCAGCAGTCCCTCTCTTTACGAGCAGTTCTTC.

The chain combines TRBV7-6 with TRBJ1-1; no definite D call. The germline CDR1 and CDR2 sequences are SGHVS and FNYEAQ. The CDR3 spans 17 residues. V was cut by 5 bases and J by 6 bases, with 25 bases left in between. As DNA, the CDR3 is TGTGCCAGCAGCCCGATAGAACTCGGGTCCGGCCTTGCTGAAGCTTTCTTT. Translation: CASSPIELGSGLAEAFF.

The rearrangement links TRBV7-3 to TRBJ2-3; tentative D call: TRBD2 (5 bases). This CDR3 region has 14 residues. Germline assignment: CDR1 SGHTA and CDR2 FQGTGA. V was trimmed by 3 bases and J by 0 bases, leaving 7 bases between them. CDR3 loop: CASSLEDSTDTQYF. The CDR3 DNA sequence: TGTGCCAGCAGCTTGGAGGACAGCACAGATACGCAGTATTTT.

This clone was found a few times. V gene TRBV11-1 combines with J gene TRBJ1-5, with a possible D match to TRBD1 (6 bases). The CDR3 is made up of 14 amino acids. Per germline, CDR1 SGHAT and CDR2 FQDESV (reference sequence). Trimming shortened V by 9 bases and J by 5 bases, and 17 bases separated the two germline ends. The CDR3: CAREEGVIDQPQHF. The CDR3 nucleotides are TGTGCCAGAGAGGAGGGGGTAATCGATCAGCCCCAGCATTTT.

This clone was recorded only once. V and J are TRBV27 and TRBJ1-5, with D unclear. Trimming removed 2 bases from V and 9 bases from J, with 11 bases in between. The V gene's germline CDR1 is MNHEY and CDR2 SMNVEV (reference sequence). The CDR3 sequence is 13 residues long. This CDR3 is CASSLGSEAPQHF. The CDR3 DNA follows: TGTGCCAGCAGTTTAGGGTCTGAAGCGCCCCAGCATTTT.

The chain carries TRBV7-8 and TRBJ1-1; D is perhaps TRBD1 (6 bases). Germline loops: CDR1 SGHVS, CDR2 FQNEAQ. This CDR3 spans 14 amino acids. Trimming took off 5 bases at V and 9 bases at J, with 19 bases between the two ends. The CDR3 protein is CASSPRDNHLQAFF. For the CDR3, the DNA is TGTGCCAGCAGCCCCAGGGACAACCATCTTCAAGCTTTCTTT.

V and J are TRBV10-1 and TRBJ2-2; no reliable D call. This CDR3 is built from 13 residues. From germline, CDR1 is WNHNN and CDR2 SYGVQD (reference sequence). Trimming took off 4 bases at V and 6 bases at J, with 9 bases between the two ends. As DNA, the CDR3 is TGCGCCAGCAGTGTAATAGAGGCCGGGGAGCTGTTTTTT. Its protein is CASSVIEAGELFF.

The chain recombines TRBV7-6 with TRBJ2-7; D may be TRBD1 or TRBD2 (5 bases each). The CDR3 is 14 amino acids. The germline V gene encodes CDR1 SGHVS and CDR2 FNYEAQ. The ends were cut back, 1 base at V and 7 bases at J, with 14 bases in the middle. CDR3 amino acids: CASSLDWGSWEQYF. In DNA form, the CDR3 reads TGTGCCAGCAGCTTAGACTGGGGGTCCTGGGAGCAGTACTTC. The whole variable domain, filled in from reference TRBV7-6 and TRBJ2-7, reads GAGVSQSPRYKVTKRGQDVALRCDPISGHVSLYWYRQALGQGPEFLTYFNYEAQQDKSGLPNDRFSAERPEGSISTLTIQRTEQRDSAMYRCASSLDWGSWEQYFGPGTRLTVT.

The chain uses TRBV9 and TRBJ1-1, with D possibly TRBD1 on 6 matching bases. Trimming left V 10 bases short and J 5 bases short, with 24 bases between. The CDR3 runs 15 residues. The germline CDR1 and CDR2 sequences are SGDLS and YYNGEE. The CDR3 region is CAPVAYRERGTEAFF. As DNA, the CDR3 is TGTGCCCCGGTAGCCTACAGGGAGAGAGGGACTGAAGCTTTCTTT.

A word on this clone: Within the sample, other DNA sequences also encode this same CDR3. V and J are TRBV9 and TRBJ2-2; D call uncertain. The CDR3 is 14 amino acids. The germline V gene encodes CDR1 SGDLS and CDR2 YYNGEE. V lost 0 bases, J lost 5 bases, and 8 bases lay in between. CDR3 in amino acids: CASSVGSGTGELFF. CDR3 DNA sequence: TGTGCCAGCAGCGTAGGGAGTGGAACCGGGGAGCTGTTTTTT. Full variable domain (remainder filled in from reference TRBV9 and TRBJ2-2): DSGVTQTPKHLITATGQRVTLRCSPRSGDLSVYWYQQSLDQGLQFLIQYYNGEERAKGNILERFSAQQFPDLHSELNLSSLELGDSALYFCASSVGSGTGELFFGEGSRLTVL.

The chain joins TRBV6-5 to TRBJ2-1; D is ambiguous. The CDR3 spans 14 residues. From germline, CDR1 is MNHEY and CDR2 SVGAGI. Trimming pared 6 bases from V and 6 bases from J, leaving 15 bases between. CDR3 in DNA: TGTGCCAGCAGCGCCCTTAGCAGCTTCAATGAGCAGTTCTTC. Translation gives CASSALSSFNEQFF.

V and J are TRBV29-1 and TRBJ1-4; TRBD1 matches 10 bases. V shed 7 bases, J shed 3 bases, and the junction held 2 bases outside the gene matches. Germline V gene sequence: CDR1 SQVTM, CDR2 ANQGSEA. The CDR3 extends over 13 amino acids. The CDR3 nucleotides read TGCAGCGCCGGGACAGGGGCTAATGAAAAACTGTTTTTT. Protein: CSAGTGANEKLFF.

The count of this clone is one. The genes are TRBV30 and TRBJ2-5; D is possibly TRBD1 (5 bases). The closer fit of TRBJ2-7 to the DNA end suggests the J call may be wrong. CDR3 length: 12 residues. CDR1 GTSNPN and CDR2 SVGIG come from the germline V gene (reference sequence). DNA for the CDR3: TGTGCCTGGGGGGTGGGGCCCTACGAGCAGTACTTC. Translated, it gives CAWGVGPYEQYF.

The rearrangement uses TRBV30 and TRBJ2-7; the match to TRBD2 covers 8 bases. Trimming removed 3 bases from V and 2 bases from J; junction bases left unmatched: 9. This CDR3 spans 15 amino acids. Germline V CDR1 and CDR2: GTSNPN, SVGIG (reference sequence). The chain's CDR3 is CAWSGQPGRAYEQYF. The CDR3 DNA reads as TGTGCCTGGAGCGGCCAACCCGGGAGGGCCTACGAGCAGTACTTC.

The chain links TRBV2 to TRBJ2-2, with D perhaps matching TRBD1 (6 bases). The ends were cut back, 6 bases at V and 6 bases at J, with 8 bases in the middle. Germline V gene data show CDR1 as SNHLY and CDR2 as FYNNEI. The CDR3 runs 12 residues. CDR3 DNA: TGTGCCAGCAGACACAGGGCCGGGGAGCTGTTTTTT. This gives the protein CASRHRAGELFF. Filled out from reference TRBV2 and TRBJ2-2, the complete variable domain reads EPEVTQTPSHQVTQMGQEVILRCVPISNHLYFYWYRQILGQKVEFLVSFYNNEISEKSEIFDDQFSVERPDGSNFTLKIRSTKLEDSAMYFCASRHRAGELFFGEGSRLTVL.

The V gene is TRBV9, the J gene TRBJ1-1; 8 positions agree with TRBD1. The V gene end was trimmed by 0 bases and the J gene end by 0 bases; junction bases not matched to a gene: 1. Germline loops: CDR1 SGDLS, CDR2 YYNGEE. CDR3 length equals 15 residues. The CDR3 region is CASSVGTGLNTEAFF. As DNA, the CDR3 is TGTGCCAGCAGCGTAGGGACAGGGTTGAACACTGAAGCTTTCTTT. Drawing the rest from reference TRBV9 and TRBJ1-1, the complete variable domain is DSGVTQTPKHLITATGQRVTLRCSPRSGDLSVYWYQQSLDQGLQFLIQYYNGEERAKGNILERFSAQQFPDLHSELNLSSLELGDSALYFCASSVGTGLNTEAFFGQGTRLTVV.

The chain recombines TRBV28 with TRBJ2-7, with TRBD2 identical over 8 bases. V lost 5 bases, J lost 4 bases, and 22 bases stayed unmatched. CDR1 and CDR2 from the germline V gene are MDHEN and SYDVKM. The CDR3 extends over 19 amino acids. The CDR3 is CASSTGTGIAGTRRYEQYF. The CDR3 DNA reads TGTGCCAGCAGTACAGGGACGGGGATAGCGGGAACCCGGAGATACGAGCAGTACTTC. Together with reference TRBV28 and TRBJ2-7, the CDR3 gives the full variable domain: DVKVTQSSRYLVKRTGEKVFLECVQDMDHENMFWYRQDPGLGLRLIYFSYDVKMKEKGDIPEGYSVSREKKERFSLILESASTNQTSMYLCASSTGTGIAGTRRYEQYFGPGTRLTVT.

The rearrangement links TRBV30 to TRBJ1-1; 8 nucleotides agree with TRBD1. Germline values: CDR1 GTSNPN, CDR2 SVGIG (reference sequence). The J segment lost 7 bases and the V segment lost 0 bases, leaving 1 base of the junction unmatched. The CDR3 is made up of 12 amino acids. DNA of the CDR3: TGTGCCTGGAGTGTTACAGGGGGTGAAGCTTTCTTT. It is translated as CAWSVTGGEAFF.

The gene calls are TRBV4-1 and TRBJ2-3; D gene unclear. V lost 3 bases, J lost 6 bases, and 13 bases lay in between. Germline V lookup: CDR1 MGHRA, CDR2 YSYEKL. The CDR3 covers 14 residues. CDR3 sequence (DNA): TGCGCCAGCAGCCAGGCAGTTAGAGCGGATACGCAGTATTTT. Amino acids: CASSQAVRADTQYF.

The chain is built from TRBV29-1 and TRBJ2-1, with D unresolved. Germline V gene data show CDR1 as SQVTM and CDR2 as ANQGSEA. V was shortened by 6 bases and J by 4 bases, with 22 bases between the two germline ends. The CDR3 length is 16 residues. The chain's CDR3 is CSVVPSPSIAYNEQFF. In nucleotides, the CDR3 is TGCAGCGTGGTGCCCTCCCCGTCGATTGCTTACAATGAGCAGTTCTTC.

The V and J genes are TRBV11-2 and TRBJ2-1; 7 bases are a match to TRBD2. Germline CDR1 and CDR2: SGHAT and FQNNGV. The junction had 6 bases not matched to a gene; V was cut back by 1 base and J by 3 bases. This CDR3 region has 16 residues. The CDR3 sequence is CASSLVGGDFYNEQFF. In DNA, the CDR3 is TGTGCCAGCAGCTTAGTGGGGGGGGACTTCTACAATGAGCAGTTCTTC.